This TCR beta chain came from a study of vaccination and CD4 T cells after COVID-19. At the level of the study: The convalescents comprised six males and four females, two of them Hispanic.

Cultured CD4+ T cell DNA was sequenced using the Oncomine TCR Beta short-read assay. Using its own MiXCR run on the PCR reads, TCRdb lists one record per CDR3 protein. The sample carries about 17,000 distinct CDR3 sequences, more than 40% recorded once. V lost 6 bases, J lost 4 bases, and 19 bases stayed unmatched. Per the germline V gene, CDR1 is LNHDA and CDR2 is SQIVND (reference sequence). The CDR3 is 18 residues long. On this clonotype: Its specificity is not known.

Treatment of the sample: approximately 11-day PBMC culture with coronavirus spike peptide pools or control peptides (ViraFEST assay). This clonotype was obtained from a human donor who had recovered from COVID-19. V and J are TRBV19 and TRBJ1-2, with TRBD1 identical over 8 bases. The sequencing used CD4+ T cells from blood, cultured in vitro, collected after SARS-CoV-2 vaccination. The CDR3 spells CASSRMTGESSFGYGYTF. The CDR3 DNA follows: TGTGCCAGTAGCAGGATGACAGGGGAAAGTAGTTTTGGCTATGGCTACACCTTC.